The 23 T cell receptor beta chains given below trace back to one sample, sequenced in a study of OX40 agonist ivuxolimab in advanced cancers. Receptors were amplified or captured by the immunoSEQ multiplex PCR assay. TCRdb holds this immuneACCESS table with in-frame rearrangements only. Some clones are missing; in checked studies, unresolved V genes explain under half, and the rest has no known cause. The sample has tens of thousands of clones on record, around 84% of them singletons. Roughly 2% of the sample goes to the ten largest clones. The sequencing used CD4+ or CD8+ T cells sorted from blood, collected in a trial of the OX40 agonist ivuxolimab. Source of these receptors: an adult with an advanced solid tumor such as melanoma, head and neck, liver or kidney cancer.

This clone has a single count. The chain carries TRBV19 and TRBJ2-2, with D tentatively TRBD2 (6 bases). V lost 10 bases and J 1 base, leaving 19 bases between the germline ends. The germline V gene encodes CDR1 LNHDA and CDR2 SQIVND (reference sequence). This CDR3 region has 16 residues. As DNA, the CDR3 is TGTGCCACGAACGATCGGGGGTCCCAGAACACCGGGGAGCTGTTTTTT. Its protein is CATNDRGSQNTGELFF.

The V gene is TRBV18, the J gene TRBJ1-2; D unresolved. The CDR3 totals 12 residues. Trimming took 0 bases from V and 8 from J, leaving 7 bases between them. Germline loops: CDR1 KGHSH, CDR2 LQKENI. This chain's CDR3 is CASSPPLGGYTF. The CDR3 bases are TGTGCCAGCTCACCACCGCTCGGGGGCTACACCTTC.

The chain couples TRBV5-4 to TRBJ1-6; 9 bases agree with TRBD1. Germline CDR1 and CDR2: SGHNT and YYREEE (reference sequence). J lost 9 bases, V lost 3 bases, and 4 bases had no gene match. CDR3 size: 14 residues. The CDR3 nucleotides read TGTGCCAGCAGCTCTGGACAGGGGATTTCACCCCTCCACTTT. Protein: CASSSGQGISPLHF.

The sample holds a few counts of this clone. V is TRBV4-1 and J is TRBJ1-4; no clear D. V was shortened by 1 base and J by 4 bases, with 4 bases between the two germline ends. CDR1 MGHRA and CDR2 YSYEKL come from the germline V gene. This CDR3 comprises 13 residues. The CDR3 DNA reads TGCGCCAGCAGCCAAGTTCTTAATGAAAAACTGTTTTTT. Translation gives CASSQVLNEKLFF.

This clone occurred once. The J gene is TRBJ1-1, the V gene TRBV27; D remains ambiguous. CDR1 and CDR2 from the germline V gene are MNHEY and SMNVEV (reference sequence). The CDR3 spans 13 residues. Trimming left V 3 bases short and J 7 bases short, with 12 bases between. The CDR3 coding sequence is TGTGCCAGCAGTTTCCCTGGCGGCGGTGAAGCTTTCTTT. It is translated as CASSFPGGGEAFF.

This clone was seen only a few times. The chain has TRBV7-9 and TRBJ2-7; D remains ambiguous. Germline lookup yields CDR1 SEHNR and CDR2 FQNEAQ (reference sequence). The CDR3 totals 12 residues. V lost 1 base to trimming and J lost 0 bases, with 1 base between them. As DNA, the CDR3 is TGTGCCAGCAGCTTAGGCTCCTACGAGCAGTACTTC. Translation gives CASSLGSYEQYF. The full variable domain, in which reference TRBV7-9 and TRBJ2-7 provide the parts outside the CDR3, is DTGVSQNPRHKITKRGQNVTFRCDPISEHNRLYWYRQTLGQGPEFLTYFQNEAQLEKSRLLSDRFSAERPKGSFSTLEIQRTEQGDSAMYLCASSLGSYEQYFGPGTRLTVT.

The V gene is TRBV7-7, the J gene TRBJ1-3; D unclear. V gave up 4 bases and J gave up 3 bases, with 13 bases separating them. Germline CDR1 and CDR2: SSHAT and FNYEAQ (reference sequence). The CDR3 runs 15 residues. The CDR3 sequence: CASSSGPASGNTIYF. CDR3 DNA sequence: TGTGCCAGCAGCTCAGGCCCGGCGAGTGGAAACACCATATATTTT.

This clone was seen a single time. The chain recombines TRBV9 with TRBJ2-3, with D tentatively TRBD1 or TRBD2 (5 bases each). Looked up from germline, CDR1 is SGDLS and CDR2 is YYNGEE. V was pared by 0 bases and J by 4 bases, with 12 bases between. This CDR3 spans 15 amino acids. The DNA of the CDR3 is TGTGCCAGCAGCGTAGGGTTTAGAGGGGCAGATACGCAGTATTTT. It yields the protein CASSVGFRGADTQYF.

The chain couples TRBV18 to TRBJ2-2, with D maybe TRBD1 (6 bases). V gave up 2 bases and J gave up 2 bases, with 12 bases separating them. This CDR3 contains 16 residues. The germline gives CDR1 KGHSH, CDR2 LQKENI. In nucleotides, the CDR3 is TGTGCCAGCTCACCAAGGGCACAGGGAAACACCGGGGAGCTGTTTTTT. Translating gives CASSPRAQGNTGELFF.

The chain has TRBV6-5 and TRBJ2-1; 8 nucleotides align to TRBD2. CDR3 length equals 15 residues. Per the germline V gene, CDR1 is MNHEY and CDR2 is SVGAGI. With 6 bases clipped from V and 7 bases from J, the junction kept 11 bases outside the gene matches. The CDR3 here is CASRRLTSGPNEQFF. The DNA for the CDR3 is TGTGCCAGCAGAAGACTAACTAGCGGTCCGAATGAGCAGTTCTTC.

This chain's CDR3 is CASSYWAGNTGELFF. The CDR3 nucleotides read TGTGCCAGCAGTTACTGGGCAGGAAACACCGGGGAGCTGTTTTTT. This chain joins TRBV6-5 and TRBJ2-2; D gene ambiguous. Trimming removed 1 base from V and 2 bases from J, with 8 bases in between. CDR1 and CDR2 (germline): MNHEY, SVGAGI. CDR3 length: 15 residues.

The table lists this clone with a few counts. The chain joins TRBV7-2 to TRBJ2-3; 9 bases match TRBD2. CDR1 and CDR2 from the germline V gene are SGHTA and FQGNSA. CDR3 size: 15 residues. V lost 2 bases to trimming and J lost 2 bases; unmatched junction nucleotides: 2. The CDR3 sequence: CASSLTGLATDTQYF. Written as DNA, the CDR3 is TGTGCCAGCAGCTTAACGGGACTAGCCACAGATACGCAGTATTTT.

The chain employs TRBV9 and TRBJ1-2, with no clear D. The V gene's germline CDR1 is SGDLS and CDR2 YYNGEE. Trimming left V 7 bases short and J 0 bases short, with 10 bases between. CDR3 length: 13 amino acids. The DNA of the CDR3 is TGTGCCAGCGCCCACGGTACTAACTATGGCTACACCTTC. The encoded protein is CASAHGTNYGYTF.

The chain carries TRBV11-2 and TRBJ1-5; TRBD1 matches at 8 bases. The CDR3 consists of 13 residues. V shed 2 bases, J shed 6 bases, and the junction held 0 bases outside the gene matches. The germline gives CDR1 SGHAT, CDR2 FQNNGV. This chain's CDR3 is CASSLQGAQPQHF. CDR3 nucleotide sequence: TGTGCCAGCAGCTTACAGGGGGCTCAGCCCCAGCATTTT.

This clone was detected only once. The DNA for the CDR3 is TGTGCCATCATAGGTACAGGGTCCACAGATACGCAGTATTTT. Translation: CAIIGTGSTDTQYF. The chain carries TRBV10-3 and TRBJ2-3; a possible D gene is TRBD1 (6 bases). The V end lost 7 bases, the J end lost 2 bases, and 13 bases lay between the germline ends. The V gene's germline CDR1 is ENHRY and CDR2 SYGVKD. This CDR3 comprises 14 residues.

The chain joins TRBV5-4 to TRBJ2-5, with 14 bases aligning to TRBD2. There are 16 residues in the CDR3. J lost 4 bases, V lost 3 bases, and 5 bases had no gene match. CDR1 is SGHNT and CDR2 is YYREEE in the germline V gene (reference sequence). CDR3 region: CASSWGLAGELETQYF. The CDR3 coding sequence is TGTGCCAGCAGCTGGGGACTAGCGGGAGAGTTAGAGACCCAGTACTTC.

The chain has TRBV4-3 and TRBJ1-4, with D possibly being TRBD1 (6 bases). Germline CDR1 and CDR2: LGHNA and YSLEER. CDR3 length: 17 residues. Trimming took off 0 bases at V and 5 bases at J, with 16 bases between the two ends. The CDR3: CASSQDQGGPRNEKLFF. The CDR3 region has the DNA TGCGCCAGCAGCCAAGATCAAGGGGGACCTAGGAATGAAAAACTGTTTTTT.

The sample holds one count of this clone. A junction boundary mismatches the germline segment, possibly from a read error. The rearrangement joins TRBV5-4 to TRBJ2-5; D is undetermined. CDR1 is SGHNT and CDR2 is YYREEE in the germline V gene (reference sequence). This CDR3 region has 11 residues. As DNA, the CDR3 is TGTGCCAGCAGTTTGGAAGAGACCCAGTACTTC. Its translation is CASSLEETQYF.

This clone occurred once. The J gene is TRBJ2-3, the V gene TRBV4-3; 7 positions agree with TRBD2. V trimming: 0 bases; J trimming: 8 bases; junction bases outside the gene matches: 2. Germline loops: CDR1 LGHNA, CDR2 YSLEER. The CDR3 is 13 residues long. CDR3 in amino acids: CASSQDRGGTQYF. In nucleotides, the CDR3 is TGCGCCAGCAGCCAAGATCGCGGGGGTACGCAGTATTTT.

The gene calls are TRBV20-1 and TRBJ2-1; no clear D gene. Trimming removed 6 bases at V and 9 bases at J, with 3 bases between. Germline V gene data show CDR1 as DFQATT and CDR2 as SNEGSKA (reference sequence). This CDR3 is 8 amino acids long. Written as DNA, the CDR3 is TGCAGTGCGGGTGAGCAGTTCTTC. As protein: CSAGEQFF.

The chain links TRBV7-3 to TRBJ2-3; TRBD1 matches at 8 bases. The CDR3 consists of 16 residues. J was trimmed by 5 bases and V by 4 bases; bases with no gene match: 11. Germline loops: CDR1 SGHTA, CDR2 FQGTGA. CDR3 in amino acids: CASSYGQGTALDTQYF. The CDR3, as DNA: TGTGCCAGCAGCTACGGACAGGGCACGGCGCTAGATACGCAGTATTTT. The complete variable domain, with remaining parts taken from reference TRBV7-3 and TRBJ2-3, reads GAGVSQTPSNKVTEKGKYVELRCDPISGHTALYWYRQSLGQGPEFLIYFQGTGAADDSGLPNDRFFAVRPEGSVSTLKIQRTERGDSAVYLCASSYGQGTALDTQYFGPGTRLTVL.

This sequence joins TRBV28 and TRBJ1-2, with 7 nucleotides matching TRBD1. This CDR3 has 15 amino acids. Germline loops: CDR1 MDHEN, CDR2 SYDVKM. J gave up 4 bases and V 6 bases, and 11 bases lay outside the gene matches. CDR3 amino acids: CASRIGGSYFYGYTF. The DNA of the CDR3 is TGTGCCAGCAGGATAGGGGGCTCCTACTTCTATGGCTACACCTTC.

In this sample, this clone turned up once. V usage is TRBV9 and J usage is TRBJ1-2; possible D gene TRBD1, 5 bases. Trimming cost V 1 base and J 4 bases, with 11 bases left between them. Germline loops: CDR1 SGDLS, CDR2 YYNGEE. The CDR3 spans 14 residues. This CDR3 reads CASSVLEGPYGYTF. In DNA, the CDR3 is TGTGCCAGCAGCGTATTGGAGGGGCCCTATGGCTACACCTTC.